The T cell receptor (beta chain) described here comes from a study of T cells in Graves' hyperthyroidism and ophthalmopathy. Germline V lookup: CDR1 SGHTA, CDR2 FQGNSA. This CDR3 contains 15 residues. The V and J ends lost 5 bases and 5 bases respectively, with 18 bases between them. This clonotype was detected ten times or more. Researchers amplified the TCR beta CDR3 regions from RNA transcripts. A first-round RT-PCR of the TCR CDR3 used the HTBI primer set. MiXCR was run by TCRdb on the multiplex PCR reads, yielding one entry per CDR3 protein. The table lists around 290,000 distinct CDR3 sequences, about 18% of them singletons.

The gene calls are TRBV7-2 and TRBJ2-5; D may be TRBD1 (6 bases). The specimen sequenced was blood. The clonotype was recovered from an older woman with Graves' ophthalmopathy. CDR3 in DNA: TGTGCCAGCAGCCCCCGGGGTCCAAGGGGGGAGACCCAGTACTTC. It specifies CASSPRGPRGETQYF.